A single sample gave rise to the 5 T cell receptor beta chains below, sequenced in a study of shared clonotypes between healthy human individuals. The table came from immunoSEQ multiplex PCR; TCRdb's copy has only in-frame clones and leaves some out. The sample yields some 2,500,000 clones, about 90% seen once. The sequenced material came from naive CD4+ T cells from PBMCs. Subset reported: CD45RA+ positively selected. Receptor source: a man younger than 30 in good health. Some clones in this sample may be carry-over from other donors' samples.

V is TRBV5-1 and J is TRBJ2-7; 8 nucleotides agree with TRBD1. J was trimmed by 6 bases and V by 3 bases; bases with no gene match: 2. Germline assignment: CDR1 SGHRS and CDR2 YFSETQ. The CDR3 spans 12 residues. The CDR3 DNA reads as TGCGCCAGCAGCTCCGGACAGGGCGAGCAGTACTTC. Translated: CASSSGQGEQYF. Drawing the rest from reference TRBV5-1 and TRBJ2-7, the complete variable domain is KAGVTQTPRYLIKTRGQQVTLSCSPISGHRSVSWYQQTPGQGLQFLFEYFSETQRNKGNFPGRFSGRQFSNSRSEMNVSTLELGDSALYLCASSSGQGEQYFGPGTRLTVT.

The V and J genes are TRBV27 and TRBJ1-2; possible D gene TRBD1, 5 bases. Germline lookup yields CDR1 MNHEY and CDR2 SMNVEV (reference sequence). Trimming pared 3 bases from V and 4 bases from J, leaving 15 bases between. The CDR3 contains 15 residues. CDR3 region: CASSLRRRGGYGYTF. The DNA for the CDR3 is TGTGCCAGCAGTTTGCGCCGACGCGGGGGCTATGGCTACACCTTC.

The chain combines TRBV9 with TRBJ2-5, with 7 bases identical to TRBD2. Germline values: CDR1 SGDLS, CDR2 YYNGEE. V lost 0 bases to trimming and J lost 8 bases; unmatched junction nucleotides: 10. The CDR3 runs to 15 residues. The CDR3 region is CASSVEVGGPETQYF. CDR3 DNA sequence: TGTGCCAGCAGCGTAGAGGTGGGAGGGCCCGAAACCCAGTACTTC.

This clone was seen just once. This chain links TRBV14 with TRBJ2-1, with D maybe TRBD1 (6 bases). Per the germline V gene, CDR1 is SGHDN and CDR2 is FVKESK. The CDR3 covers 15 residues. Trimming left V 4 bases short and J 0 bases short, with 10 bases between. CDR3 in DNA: TGTGCCAGCAGCCTCAGGACAGACTCCTACAATGAGCAGTTCTTC. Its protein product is CASSLRTDSYNEQFF.

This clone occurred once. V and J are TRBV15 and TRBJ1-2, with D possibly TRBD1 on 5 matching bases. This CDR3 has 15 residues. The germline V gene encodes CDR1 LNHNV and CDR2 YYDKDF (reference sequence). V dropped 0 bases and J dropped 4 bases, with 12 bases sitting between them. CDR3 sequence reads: CATSRDLLGTYGYTF. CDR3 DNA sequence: TGTGCCACCAGCAGAGATCTTTTGGGGACCTATGGCTACACCTTC.